Here is one T cell receptor beta chain with its context. The record originates from a study of T cells in Graves' hyperthyroidism and ophthalmopathy. Authors of the study amplified TCR beta CDR3 regions from RNA transcripts. Initially, a first-round RT-PCR of the TCR CDR3 employed the HTBI primer set. TCRdb processed the multiplex PCR reads anew with MiXCR; each CDR3 protein has one entry. The sample contains under 450,000 distinct CDR3 sequences, roughly 17% of which appear only once. CDR1 is DFQATT and CDR2 is SNEGSKA in the germline V gene (reference sequence). The CDR3 sequence is 17 residues long. The ends were cut back, 5 bases at V and 3 bases at J, with 25 bases in the middle.

The sequence came from a woman in her 30s with Graves' hyperthyroidism that later progressed to Graves' ophthalmopathy. This chain connects TRBV20-1 to TRBJ1-1; D gene ambiguous. The specimen was blood. CDR3 loop: CSALRTDSLEMDTEAFF. The CDR3 bases are TGCAGTGCTTTGAGGACCGATTCCCTGGAAATGGACACTGAAGCTTTCTTT.